Sequencing of this TCR beta chain was carried out in a study of shared clonotypes between healthy human individuals. Overall study context: The composition of the donors was a couple of women and a few men aged 18 to 49.

Study results and limitations: Of the naive CD4 clonotypes, about 5% were shared across a handful of donors. Naive subsets generally had larger estimated richness than memory subsets.

Genomic DNA per cell subset filled all wells of several immunoSEQ plates. This table comes from immunoSEQ multiplex PCR, and its TCRdb copy is limited to in-frame clones, with some not included. Of about 2 million clones in the sample, approximately 94% were seen once. Comments on this clone: Antigen unknown.

It was CD45RO-negative cells, positively selected for CCR7, that made up naive CD8 cells, with terminally differentiated effector memory CD45RA+ cells excluded. The receptor's source is a man between 18 and 29 years old in good health. The specimen was naive CD8+ T cells sorted from blood.

CDR3 amino acids: CASPEGLYYFSYEQYF. CDR3 nucleotides: TGCGCCAGCCCGGAGGGTCTATACTATTTCTCCTACGAGCAGTACTTC. The chain recombines TRBV4-1 with TRBJ2-7; TRBD2 might be the D (6 bases). Germline CDR1 is MGHRA and CDR2 is YSYEKL. The germline V and J ends were trimmed by 8 bases and 0 bases, with 20 bases remaining between them. The CDR3 is made up of 16 amino acids.